This note documents a single T cell receptor (beta chain) sequence. Its recognized antigen is unknown. Base quality data are lacking; no much larger clone is found one base away. RNA was extracted using the RNeasy kit, and about 0.45 to 1 ug of the RNA was reverse transcribed with random hexamers. TCR beta CDR3 regions were amplified with the immunoSEQ multiplex PCR assay covering 54 Vbeta and 13 Jbeta segments. PCR amplification bias was corrected using a synthetic template baseline for primer optimization and computational correction. The authors' pipeline ran thus. Only productive sequences were kept, with reads annotated to V, D and J genes according to IMGT and analyzed in immunoSEQ Analyzer. Clonality was calculated as one minus the Shannon entropy normalized by log2 of the number of productive unique sequences. Public and private clones were assessed among the 100 most prevalent clones of each patient and control. Clones were defined as Susac-specific when absent from the healthy and MS cohorts, from fewer than 1,300 published viral clones and from other ImmuneACCESS disease sequences. The raw public data were reprocessed by TCRdb itself: fastp quality trimming at Q25, MiXCR clonotype calling, in-frame beta chains only. Identical CDR3 protein sequences are pooled into one entry, listed with their most common genes and DNA. TCRdb's processing, not the authors', yielded these V and J calls. This sample lists 150,000 to 200,000 distinct CDR3 sequences; approximately 93% were detected once. The top ten hold around 0.09% of the sample.

CDR1 is given as SGHAT and CDR2 as FQDESV, both from the germline V gene (reference sequence). The V end loses 0 bases and the J end loses 3 bases, and a stretch of 2 bases separates them. From its cysteine to its phenylalanine, the CDR3 spans 13 amino acids. Of all the DNA, just the CDR3 is kept, 39 bases in frame from base 1. High-throughput TCR beta sequencing profiled peripheral blood CD8+ and CD4+ T cells from healthy donors, Susac syndrome patients and multiple sclerosis patients. The multiple sclerosis controls were treatment-naive patients who had stable or active relapsing-remitting disease and met the revised McDonald criteria. CD8+ TEMRA cells were enriched by FACS, while bulk CD8+ and CD4+ T cells were purified by magnetic negative isolation. Blood was drawn into EDTA tubes, processed within 24 hours, and PBMCs were isolated by density gradient centrifugation. PBMCs intended for TCR sequencing were frozen in liquid nitrogen and were later thawed in a 37 degrees C water bath. The sorted or isolated CD4+, CD8+ and CD8+ TEMRA cells reached a purity of at least 90%.

This entry is derived from a study of CD8 T cells in Susac syndrome (dated by TCRdb to between 2018 and 2021). A note on the overall study: Whether CD8+ T cell activation and differentiation in Susac syndrome was antigen driven was tested using repertoire sequencing. Overall study outcomes, separate from this receptor: The number of individuals in the TCR sequencing and HLA analysis was acknowledged as relatively small.

The TCR sequence derives from a human donor with multiple sclerosis. The rearrangement joined TRBV11-1 to TRBJ2-2; the D segment cannot be called with confidence. The material sequenced was CD4+ T cells from PBMCs. This receptor has the CDR3 CASSLAYTGELFF. The sequence in DNA is TGTGCCAGCAGCTTAGCGTACACCGGGGAGCTGTTTTTT.